This T cell receptor beta chain originates from a study of shared clonotypes between healthy human individuals. Overall study findings and caveats: It was expected that sequencing depth would affect clonotype sharing among donors.

A CD45RA-negative memory subset and a CD45RA+ naive subset were separated from the CD4+ cells. The method was immunoSEQ multiplex PCR; TCRdb's version includes in-frame clones alone and lacks a portion of them. Among approximately 980,000 clones, roughly 72% were seen once, and the ten largest hold 1.5%. As for this clone: The antigen is unknown. Germline and junction disagree at one end, which may indicate a read error.

This TCR was recovered from a man aged 18 to 30 in good health. The sequencing sample was made of memory CD4+ T cells sorted from blood. Noted subset: CD45RA-negative fraction.

Written as DNA, the CDR3 is TGTGCCAGCAGCCGAACCGGGACAGGGGTTGACTTC. Its protein product is CASSRTGTGVDF. The chain carries TRBV5-6 and TRBJ1-2; 10 bases agree with TRBD1. The CDR3 runs 12 residues. Germline V CDR1 and CDR2: SGHDT, YYEEEE.